This TCR beta chain is drawn from a study of blood T cells in healthy people across ages (dated by TCRdb to between 2015 and 2016). Turning to the overall study: Template switching captured roughly one uniquely barcoded TCR beta cDNA molecule per two T cells in model experiments. The study measured age-related changes in TCR beta repertoire diversity using deep sequencing normalized with unique cDNA molecular identifiers. The study analyzed two additional independent replicas of 1 million unique cDNA reads from the same blood draw for two donors, one aged 18 to 29 and one aged 80 or older. To avoid experimental bias, donors of different ages were distributed randomly across sequencing lanes. Four age groups were formed from the donors: young (average about 16 years), middle-aged (around 41), aged (about 68) and long-lived (approximately 80). The study at large found these results: A strong correlation was found between observed TCR beta diversity and the percentage of naive T cells measured by flow cytometry. Total diversity estimates from one million sequenced T cells were considered lower bounds and underestimates. Bulk unsorted PBMC profiling prevented conclusive comparison of naive and antigen-experienced compartments. As age increased, observed TCR beta diversity per million T cells dropped in a roughly linear way, and a significant reduction was already evident by age roughly 36. Donor CMV infection status was unknown, potentially confounding age-related changes in expanded clonotypes. The long-lived group showed more naive CD4+ T cells, fewer expanded clones and increased TCR diversity than the aged group, suggesting age selection.

The library was generated by 5' RACE. The instrument was an Illumina HiSeq 2500. A second about 7 to 11 cycle PCR used a sample-barcoded 5' primer and a J-beta primer mix. Each TCR beta cDNA molecule received a unique molecular identifier from a template-switch 5' adaptor carrying 12 random nucleotides. At least 2.5 million CDR3-containing paired-end reads were obtained from each sample. First-strand cDNA was synthesized from all RNA with the Mint cDNA synthesis kit, primed by a TRBC-specific oligonucleotide. After uracil-DNA glycosylase treatment, a first 18-cycle PCR used universal primers M1SS and BC2_uni_R on all cDNA. Regarding the original processing steps: Normalization of each sample was performed by random selection of 1 million high-quality reads, each carrying a distinct molecular identifier. Instead of being binned into consensus sequences, reads with shared molecular identifiers were discarded. MiTCR, run with a Q25 quality threshold and the strictest error-elimination algorithm, handled CDR3 identification, clonotype clustering and error correction. Lower-bound total TCR beta diversity was estimated with a nonparametric unseen species model using Euler transformation. Through fastp at Q25 and MiXCR, TCRdb rebuilt clones from the public reads, retaining in-frame beta chains. Entries that share a CDR3 protein sequence are merged under the most common genes and DNA. The V and J calls were determined by TCRdb, not by the authors. The sample table holds about 1.5 million distinct CDR3 sequences, of which roughly two fifths were seen once. Of the sample, more than 4% is held by the ten largest clones.

The CDR3 runs 17 amino acids, cysteine and phenylalanine included. CDR3 DNA is the only sequence kept; it has 51 bases, read in frame from the first base. The germline V gene (reference sequence) supplies CDR1 SEHNR and CDR2 FQNEAQ. V has 5 bases trimmed and J has 0 bases trimmed; junction bases matching no gene number 6. This clonotype was detected only once. Its antigen remains undetermined. No quality values exist for individual bases; no much larger clone is one base distant. The approximately 39 donors, aged 6 to 90 years, were systemically healthy Caucasian individuals from Russia. Each donor gave 8.5 to 10 milliliters of peripheral blood, collected into EDTA-treated Vacutainer tubes. Ficoll-Paque density-gradient centrifugation was used to isolate PBMCs, with at least 6 million per sample. Trizol reagent was used to extract total RNA from PBMCs, with at least 6 micrograms per sample. The percentages of naive CD45RAhigh/CD27high T cells were determined by flow cytometry on a PBMC aliquot from every donor.

The TCR originated in a woman between 18 and 29 years old in good health. This chain joins TRBV7-9 to TRBJ1-6, with 8 bases matching TRBD1. Source material: blood. The bases are TGTGCCAGCAGCGGGACAGGAGGGAGCTCCTATAATTCACCCCTCCACTTT. Its protein is CASSGTGGSSYNSPLHF.